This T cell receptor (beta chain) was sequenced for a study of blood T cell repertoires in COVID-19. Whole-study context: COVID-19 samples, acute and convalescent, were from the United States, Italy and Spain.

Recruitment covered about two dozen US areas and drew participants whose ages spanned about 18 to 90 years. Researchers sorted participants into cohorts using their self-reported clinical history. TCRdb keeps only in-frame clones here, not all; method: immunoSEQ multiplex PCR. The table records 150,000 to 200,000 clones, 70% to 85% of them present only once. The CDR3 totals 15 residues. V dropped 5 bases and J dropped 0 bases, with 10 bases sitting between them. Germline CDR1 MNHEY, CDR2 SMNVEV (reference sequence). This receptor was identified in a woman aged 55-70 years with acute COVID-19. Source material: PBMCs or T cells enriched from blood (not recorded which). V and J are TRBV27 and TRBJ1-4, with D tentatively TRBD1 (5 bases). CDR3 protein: CASSALTATNEKLFF. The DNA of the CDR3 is TGTGCCAGCAGTGCCCTGACAGCAACTAATGAAAAACTGTTTTTT. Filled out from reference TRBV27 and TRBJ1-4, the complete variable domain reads EAQVTQNPRYLITVTGKKLTVTCSQNMNHEYMSWYRQDPGLGLRQIYYSMNVEVTDKGDVPEGYKVSRKEKRNFPLILESPSPNQTSLYFCASSALTATNEKLFFGSGTQLSVL.